This TCR beta chain appears in the sequencing data of a study of cytomegalovirus exposure and HLA in healthy donors. The study, taken as a whole, reports: A further, later analysis showed that HLA-associated TCR beta chains (compared with equally common others) were more clonally expanded. Presence/absence analyses supposed approximately even sequencing depth among donors. Listed as cytomegalovirus-associated were about 160 TCR beta chains.

The germline gives CDR1 MGHRA, CDR2 YSYEKL. V shed 3 bases, J shed 7 bases, and the junction held 14 bases outside the gene matches. This CDR3 has 18 residues. This clone was counted between two and nine times. As yet, its antigen is unknown. In the PCR, 60 Vbeta and 13 Jbeta primers were used. Original methodology: Unique TCR beta chains numbered approximately 80 million in a later analysis, with roughly 10 million shared. Data came from immunoSEQ multiplex PCR; TCRdb stores just in-frame clones and leaves some out. D and trimming come from the DNA, and the V and J calls and clone size come from that table. The table lists roughly 100,000 clones, 70% to 90% of them singletons.

The chain uses TRBV4-1 and TRBJ2-2; 10 nucleotides agree with TRBD2. Sequenced input: PBMCs. The TCR was taken from a man aged 35 to 55 in good health and CMV-seronegative. CDR3 loop: CASSHGLIAGGPLGELFF. In DNA form, the CDR3 reads TGCGCCAGCAGCCATGGCCTTATAGCGGGGGGCCCACTCGGGGAGCTGTTTTTT.